The clone carrying this TCR beta chain was seen only a few times. The CDR3 length is 14 residues. Looked up from germline, CDR1 is SGHAT and CDR2 is FQNNGV. The junction had 8 bases not matched to a gene; V was cut back by 6 bases and J by 3 bases. PCR used 60 Vbeta primers and 13 Jbeta primers. The protocol was immunoSEQ multiplex PCR, while the TCRdb copy is restricted to in-frame clones and leaves out a portion. The sample contains nearly 110,000 clones, about two thirds of which appear only once. This sample stems from a study of cytomegalovirus exposure and HLA in healthy donors. The chain uses TRBV11-2 and TRBJ2-7; TRBD1 matches at 7 bases. Sequencing was done on a sample of PBMCs. The receptor was isolated from a female donor in good health and CMV-seronegative. CDR3 sequence: CASSSAGGYYEQYF. Written as DNA, the CDR3 is TGTGCCAGCAGTTCGGCAGGGGGTTACTACGAGCAGTACTTC.